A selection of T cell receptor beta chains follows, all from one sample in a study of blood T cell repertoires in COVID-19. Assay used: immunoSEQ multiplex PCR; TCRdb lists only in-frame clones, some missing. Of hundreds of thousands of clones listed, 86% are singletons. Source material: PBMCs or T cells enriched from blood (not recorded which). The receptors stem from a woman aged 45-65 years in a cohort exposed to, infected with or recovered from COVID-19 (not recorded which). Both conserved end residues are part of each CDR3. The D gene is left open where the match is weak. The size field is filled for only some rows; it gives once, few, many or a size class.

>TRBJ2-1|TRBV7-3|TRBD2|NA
CASSLGPSGGANNEQFF
TGTGCCAGCAGCTTAGGACCATCCGGGGGGGCGAACAATGAGCAGTTCTTC
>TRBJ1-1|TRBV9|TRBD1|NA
CASSAAGTGLQNTEAFF
TGTGCCAGCAGCGCCGCCGGGACAGGGCTACAGAACACTGAAGCTTTCTTT
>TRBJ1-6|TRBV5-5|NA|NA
CASSVGPRENSPLHF
TGTGCCAGCAGCGTAGGGCCCCGGGAGAATTCACCCCTCCACTTT
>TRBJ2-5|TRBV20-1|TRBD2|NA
CSASRLAGGWVVQETQYF
TGCAGTGCTAGTCGCCTAGCGGGGGGATGGGTCGTCCAAGAGACCCAGTACTTC
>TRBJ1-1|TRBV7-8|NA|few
CASSISTVNTEAFF
TGTGCCAGCAGTATTTCTACAGTGAACACTGAAGCTTTCTTT
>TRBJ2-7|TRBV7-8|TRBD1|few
CASGGTGDSYEQYF
TGTGCCAGCGGAGGGACAGGCGATTCCTACGAGCAGTACTTC
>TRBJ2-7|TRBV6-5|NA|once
CASSTGGGRTYEQYF
TGTGCCAGCAGTACGGGTGGGGGGAGGACCTACGAGCAGTACTTC
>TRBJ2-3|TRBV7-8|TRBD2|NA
CASSLRGGRPTSGEGTQYF
TGTGCCAGCAGCTTACGCGGCGGGAGGCCCACTAGCGGGGAGGGTACGCAGTATTTT
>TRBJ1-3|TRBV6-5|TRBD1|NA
CASRLDRGAGNTIYF
TGTGCCAGCAGACTGGACAGGGGAGCGGGAAACACCATATATTTT
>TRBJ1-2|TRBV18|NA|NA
CASSPPRERSYGYTF
TGTGCCAGCTCACCACCGCGGGAGAGGAGCTATGGCTACACCTTC
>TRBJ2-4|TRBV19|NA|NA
CASSTGQLGNIQYF
TGTGCCAGTAGTACAGGACAGCTGGGGAACATTCAGTACTTC
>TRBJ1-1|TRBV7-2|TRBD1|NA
CASSRPGGTTEAFF
TGTGCCAGCAGCCGTCCAGGGGGCACTACTGAAGCTTTCTTT
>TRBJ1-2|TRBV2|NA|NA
CASSGPPRGVGAYGYTF
TGTGCCAGCAGTGGGCCACCGCGGGGTGTCGGTGCTTATGGCTACACCTTC
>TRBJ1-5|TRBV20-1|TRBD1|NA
CSASEGAGQPQHF
TGCAGTGCTAGTGAGGGGGCCGGTCAGCCCCAGCATTTT
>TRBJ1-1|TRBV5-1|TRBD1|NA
CASSPRQGALTTEAFF
TGCGCCAGCAGCCCCCGACAGGGGGCGCTTACCACTGAAGCTTTCTTT
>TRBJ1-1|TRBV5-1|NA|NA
CASSFEGSTEAFF
TGCGCCAGCAGCTTTGAGGGATCAACTGAAGCTTTCTTT
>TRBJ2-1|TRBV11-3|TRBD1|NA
CASSQTGSSYNEQFF
TGTGCCAGCAGCCAGACAGGGAGCTCCTACAATGAGCAGTTCTTC
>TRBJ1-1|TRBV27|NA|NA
CASSLGGRAFF
TGTGCCAGCAGTTTGGGAGGAAGGGCTTTCTTT
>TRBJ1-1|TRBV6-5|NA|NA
CASTGSPEAFF
TGTGCCAGCACAGGCAGTCCTGAAGCTTTCTTT
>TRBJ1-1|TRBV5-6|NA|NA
CASSDQGMRAFF
TGTGCCAGCAGCGATCAGGGAATGCGAGCTTTCTTT
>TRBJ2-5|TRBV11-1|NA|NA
CASSKETSNQETQYF
TGTGCCAGCAGCAAAGAAACTAGCAACCAAGAGACCCAGTACTTC
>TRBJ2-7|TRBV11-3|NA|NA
CASSLGGRQLHF
TGTGCCAGCAGCTTAGGGGGGCGACAGCTCCACTTC
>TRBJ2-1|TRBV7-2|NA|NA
CASSLQIDPVYNEQFF
TGTGCCAGCAGCTTACAAATAGATCCGGTCTACAATGAGCAGTTCTTC
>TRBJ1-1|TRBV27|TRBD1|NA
CASSRQGGPEAFF
TGTGCCAGCAGTCGACAGGGGGGACCTGAAGCTTTCTTT
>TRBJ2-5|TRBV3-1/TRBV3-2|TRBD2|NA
CASSQEGTLAGAQETQYF
TGTGCCAGCAGCCAAGAGGGTACACTAGCGGGGGCCCAAGAGACCCAGTACTTC
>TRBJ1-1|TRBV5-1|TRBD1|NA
CASSLTGGEVTEAFF
TGCGCCAGCAGCTTGACAGGGGGCGAGGTCACTGAAGCTTTCTTT
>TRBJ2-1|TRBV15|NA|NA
CATSRDLTKSSYNEQFF
TGTGCCACCAGCAGAGATCTTACTAAAAGCTCCTACAATGAGCAGTTCTTC
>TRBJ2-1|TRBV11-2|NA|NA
CASSNGGHNEQFF
TGTGCCAGCAGCAACGGGGGGCACAATGAGCAGTTCTTC
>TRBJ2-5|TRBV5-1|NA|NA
CASSQQETQYF
TGCGCCAGCAGCCAACAAGAGACCCAGTACTTC
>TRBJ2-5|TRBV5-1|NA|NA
CASSLVGGLQETQYF
TGCGCCAGCAGCTTGGTGGGCGGACTACAAGAGACCCAGTACTTC
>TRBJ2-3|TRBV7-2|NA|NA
CASSDRGGADTQYF
TGTGCCAGCAGCGACAGGGGAGGGGCAGATACGCAGTATTTT
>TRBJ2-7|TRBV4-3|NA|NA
CASSQDTVSSYEQYF
TGCGCCAGCAGCCAAGATACAGTGAGCTCCTACGAGCAGTACTTC
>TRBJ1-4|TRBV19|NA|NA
CAIGGSAVGEKLFF
TGTGCCATCGGGGGATCAGCTGTAGGGGAAAAACTGTTTTTT
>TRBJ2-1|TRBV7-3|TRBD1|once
CASSLGLGTGGDEQFF
TGTGCCAGCAGCTTAGGGCTTGGGACAGGGGGCGATGAGCAGTTCTTC
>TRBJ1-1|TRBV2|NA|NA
CASTQGKDTEAFF
TGTGCCAGCACCCAGGGAAAGGACACTGAAGCTTTCTTT
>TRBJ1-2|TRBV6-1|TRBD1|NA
CASSGPGTETNYGYTF
TGTGCCAGCAGTGGCCCCGGGACAGAAACTAACTATGGCTACACCTTC
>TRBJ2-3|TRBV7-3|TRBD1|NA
CASGGGGAGQGGTDTQYF
TGTGCCAGCGGAGGAGGAGGGGCGGGACAGGGTGGCACAGATACGCAGTATTTT
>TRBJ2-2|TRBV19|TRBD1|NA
CASSILLAGTGGGELFF
TGTGCCAGTAGTATTTTGCTCGCCGGGACAGGGGGCGGGGAGCTGTTTTTT
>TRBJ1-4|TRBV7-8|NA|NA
CASSLAVGLATNEKLFF
TGTGCCAGCAGCTTAGCGGTGGGACTCGCAACTAATGAAAAACTGTTTTTT
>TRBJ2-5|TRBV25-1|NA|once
CASRGHGATEETQYF
TGTGCCAGCAGAGGTCATGGGGCAACCGAAGAGACCCAGTACTTC
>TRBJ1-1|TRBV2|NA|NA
CASIKDRPNTEAFF
TGTGCCAGCATTAAGGACAGACCGAACACTGAAGCTTTCTTT